The 10 T cell receptor beta chains below were found in one sample sequenced in a study of neoadjuvant anti-PD-1 for oral cavity cancer. The assay was immunoSEQ multiplex PCR, and TCRdb's table has in-frame clones only and misses some. The repertoire consists of around 13,000 clones, with roughly two thirds occurring once and the leading ten covering under 3.5%. Time point here: after neoadjuvant nivolumab, at surgical resection. The sequencing used PBMCs, collected after nivolumab (anti-PD-1) treatment. The receptors stem from a person between 35 and 79 years old with oral cavity squamous cell carcinoma.

The genes are TRBV14 and TRBJ2-2; D is undetermined. Germline CDR1 reads SGHDN; CDR2 reads FVKESK. V lost 4 bases and J 2 bases, leaving 2 bases between the germline ends. CDR3 length equals 12 residues. This CDR3 reads CASSLNTGELFF. In DNA, the CDR3 is TGTGCCAGCAGCCTAAACACCGGGGAGCTGTTTTTT.

J is TRBJ2-7 and V is TRBV11-2, with D unresolved. The V end lost 1 base, the J end lost 0 bases, and 4 bases lay between the germline ends. This CDR3 is built from 13 residues. Germline V gives CDR1 SGHAT, CDR2 FQNNGV. The CDR3 loop reads CASSLVFSYEQYF. The DNA for the CDR3 is TGTGCCAGCAGCTTAGTTTTCTCCTACGAGCAGTACTTC.

V and J are TRBV2 and TRBJ1-5, with 9 bases matching TRBD1. J was trimmed by 6 bases and V by 1 base; bases with no gene match: 4. Germline assignment: CDR1 SNHLY and CDR2 FYNNEI. CDR3 length: 15 residues. CDR3 DNA: TGTGCCAGCAGTGAAGTAGGGACAGGGAGTCAGCCCCAGCATTTT. Its translation is CASSEVGTGSQPQHF.

The chain carries TRBV28 and TRBJ2-7; 7 nucleotides match TRBD1. The V and J ends lost 5 bases and 9 bases, in that order; junction bases with no gene match: 13. The CDR3 contains 14 residues. Germline loops: CDR1 MDHEN, CDR2 SYDVKM. The CDR3 protein is CASSRGGGNTGQYF. The CDR3 region has the DNA TGTGCCAGCAGTCGAGGGGGCGGCAATACGGGGCAGTACTTC.

The genes are TRBV11-2 and TRBJ2-1, with D unclear. The germline gives CDR1 SGHAT, CDR2 FQNNGV. This CDR3 is built from 14 residues. The germline V and J ends were trimmed by 5 bases and 2 bases, with 10 bases remaining between them. In DNA, the CDR3 is TGTGCCAGCAGCGTCTGGTTAACCTACAATGAGCAGTTCTTC. Its protein is CASSVWLTYNEQFF.

The rearrangement links TRBV10-3 to TRBJ2-5; TRBD2 matches 11 bases. The trim removed 5 bases at V and 4 bases at J, leaving 6 bases unmatched. Germline values: CDR1 ENHRY, CDR2 SYGVKD. This CDR3 contains 15 residues. CDR3 sequence reads: CAISQELAGAETQYF. The CDR3 bases are TGTGCCATCAGTCAAGAACTAGCGGGAGCAGAGACCCAGTACTTC.

The genes are TRBV10-3 and TRBJ2-2; 12 nucleotides agree with TRBD2. Germline CDR1 and CDR2: ENHRY and SYGVKD. This CDR3 is built from 15 residues. V gave up 6 bases and J gave up 4 bases; unmatched junction bases: 3. This chain's CDR3 is CAIRTTSGGTGELFF. CDR3 nucleotides: TGTGCCATCAGGACGACTAGCGGGGGCACCGGGGAGCTGTTTTTT.

The rearrangement links TRBV29-1 to TRBJ2-1, with 9 bases identical to TRBD1. CDR1 and CDR2 from the germline V gene are SQVTM and ANQGSEA. The CDR3 extends over 14 amino acids. The V gene end was trimmed by 3 bases and the J gene end by 8 bases; junction bases not matched to a gene: 8. The CDR3 DNA reads as TGCAGCGTTGATCACAGGGGGCTGGGAGATGAGCAGTTCTTC. Protein: CSVDHRGLGDEQFF.

The rearrangement joins TRBV4-1 to TRBJ2-5, with D perhaps matching TRBD2 (6 bases). Germline CDR1 and CDR2: MGHRA and YSYEKL. The CDR3 sequence is 15 residues long. Trimming cost V 3 bases and J 5 bases, with 16 bases left between them. The CDR3 reads CASSQGPRERETQYF. The CDR3 nucleotides are TGCGCCAGCAGCCAGGGCCCCCGGGAGCGGGAGACCCAGTACTTC.

The CDR3 is CASSPRTVGELFF. In nucleotides, the CDR3 is TGTGCCAGCAGCCCCAGGACGGTCGGGGAGCTGTTTTTT. This chain joins TRBV9 and TRBJ2-2; D gene unclear. V shed 4 bases and J shed 7 bases, with 11 bases lying between them. CDR1 is SGDLS, CDR2 YYNGEE, per germline. This CDR3 has 13 residues.